This T cell receptor beta chain was obtained from a study of beta chain features in type 1 diabetes. Regarding the study as a whole: The study found moderately but significantly shorter TCRB CDR3s in all four CD4+ subsets of Type 1 diabetes patients. Sampled from patients, naive, central memory and Treg TCRB repertoires appeared more similar than those sampled from healthy donors.

Stem cell-like memory, regulatory, central memory and naive CD4+ cells were sorted via CD45RO/CCR7/CD25/CD127/CD95/CD27. As regards this clone: Its specificity is unknown.

Expressed TCRB transcripts were sequenced, since all the RNA that had been isolated was reverse transcribed. Produced via immunoSEQ multiplex PCR; TCRdb's table is partial and in-frame only. The sample holds roughly 700,000 clones, under 15% seen once. CDR3 size: 13 residues. From germline, CDR1 is SGHDT and CDR2 YYEEEE. Losses at the gene ends were 3 bases for V and 6 bases for J; bases not matched to a gene: 5. The sample comprised naive CD4+ T cells from blood. This chain links TRBV5-6 with TRBJ2-7, with TRBD1 matching 8 bases. This TCR was recovered from a man aged 18 to 30 with type 1 diabetes. The CDR3 here is CASSSQGVGEQYF. The CDR3 nucleotides read TGTGCCAGCAGCTCACAGGGGGTTGGCGAGCAGTACTTC.